This TCR beta chain was captured in a study of blood T cell repertoires in COVID-19. Sequenced by immunoSEQ multiplex PCR; TCRdb stores in-frame clones only, minus some. The profile shows roughly 160,000 clones, 83% of them singletons. Germline V gene sequence: CDR1 SGDLS, CDR2 YYNGEE. V lost 0 bases, J lost 4 bases, and 10 bases stayed unmatched. The CDR3 sequence is 16 residues long. The J gene is TRBJ2-7, the V gene TRBV9; the match to TRBD1 covers 7 bases. The TCR was taken from a woman older than 75 with acute or convalescent COVID-19. The specimen sequenced was peripheral blood. As DNA, the CDR3 is TGTGCCAGCAGCGTAGGTCTAGGGGGCTATCGATACGAGCAGTACTTC. Translation: CASSVGLGGYRYEQYF.